Sequencing of this T cell receptor beta chain was carried out in a study of identical twins. Whole-study findings and limits: The abundant beta clonotypes from cord blood had fewer insertions, and memory repertoires had none of this. Models underestimated TCR alpha sharing (out-of-frame) in monozygotic twins.

This clonotype was found a few times. As yet, its antigen is unknown. The donor group consisted entirely of healthy Caucasians. This CDR3 contains 15 residues. V lost 6 bases to trimming and J lost 4 bases, with 19 bases between them. In germline, CDR1 is MDHEN, CDR2 SYDVKM. Through template switching, a universal primer site was introduced, and the cDNA contained unique molecular identifiers. In TCRdb, the 5' RACE reads were re-called with MiXCR into one record per CDR3 protein. The data show about 530,000 distinct CDR3 sequences, nearly 15% seen once. The data were also submitted as part of a second study, on yellow fever vaccine responses in identical twins.

Sequencing used CD4+ T cells sorted from blood. The origin of this receptor is a woman aged 18-30 years in good health. This rearrangement joins TRBV28 to TRBJ2-7; TRBD1 is a possible D gene (7 bases). The DNA of the CDR3 is TGTGCCAGCAGCCGATACGGAGGGACAGTTTACGAGCAGTACGTC. Translating it yields CASSRYGGTVYEQYV.